These T cell receptor beta chains were read from a single sample in a study of OX40 agonist ivuxolimab in advanced cancers. Using immunoSEQ multiplex PCR, the repertoire was profiled, and TCRdb retains in-frame clones only, with some absent. The data show about 73,000 clones, with about 89% seen just once and less than 0.8% held by the top ten. The source was CD4+ or CD8+ T cells sorted from blood, collected in a trial of the OX40 agonist ivuxolimab. The receptors derive from an adult with an advanced solid tumor such as melanoma, head and neck, liver or kidney cancer. Both conserved end residues are part of each CDR3. Each record gives: V gene, D gene, J gene, clone size, CDR3 DNA, CDR3 protein. D genes are given only for firm matches. Rows give clone size only sometimes, using once, few, many, or a class for an expanded clone.

V gene: TRBV18
D gene: NA
J gene: TRBJ1-1
clone size: NA
CDR3 DNA: TGTGCCAGCTCACCGGCTGGGAGGGCCCCTGAAGCTTTCTTT
CDR3 protein: CASSPAGRAPEAFF

V gene: TRBV6-5
D gene: NA
J gene: TRBJ1-2
clone size: NA
CDR3 DNA: TGTGCCAGCAGTTACGAGGGCAGGGGACCTCCTGGCTACACCTTC
CDR3 protein: CASSYEGRGPPGYTF

V gene: TRBV6-5
D gene: TRBD2
J gene: TRBJ2-1
clone size: NA
CDR3 DNA: TGTGCCAGCAGTTACAGCGGGACCTTGCGGAATGAGCAGTTCTTC
CDR3 protein: CASSYSGTLRNEQFF

V gene: TRBV7-2
D gene: NA
J gene: TRBJ1-5
clone size: NA
CDR3 DNA: TGTGCCAGCAGCTTAGGAGGGTATCAGCCCCAGCATTTT
CDR3 protein: CASSLGGYQPQHF

V gene: TRBV6-5
D gene: NA
J gene: TRBJ1-1
clone size: NA
CDR3 DNA: TGTGCCAGCAGTTTTACAGGGTTCACTGAAGCTTTCTTT
CDR3 protein: CASSFTGFTEAFF

V gene: TRBV28
D gene: NA
J gene: TRBJ2-7
clone size: NA
CDR3 DNA: TGTGCCAGCAGTTTAATAGGTCAGTACTACGAGCAGTACTTC
CDR3 protein: CASSLIGQYYEQYF

V gene: TRBV19
D gene: NA
J gene: TRBJ2-7
clone size: NA
CDR3 DNA: TGTGCCAGTAGTATTAGGAGCTGGACAGACGAGCAGTACTTC
CDR3 protein: CASSIRSWTDEQYF

V gene: TRBV7-8
D gene: NA
J gene: TRBJ1-1
clone size: NA
CDR3 DNA: TGTGCCAGCCTTCTCGGGACCGGAGTATTGAACACTGAAGCTTTCTTT
CDR3 protein: CASLLGTGVLNTEAFF

V gene: TRBV6-6
D gene: TRBD1
J gene: TRBJ1-4
clone size: NA
CDR3 DNA: TGTGCCAGCAGCGGGACAGGGAGGGAAAAACTGTTTTTT
CDR3 protein: CASSGTGREKLFF

V gene: TRBV18
D gene: NA
J gene: TRBJ1-6
clone size: few
CDR3 DNA: TGTGCCAGCTCACCAAAGACTCAAAATTCACCCCTCCACTTT
CDR3 protein: CASSPKTQNSPLHF

V gene: TRBV11-2
D gene: NA
J gene: TRBJ2-7
clone size: NA
CDR3 DNA: TGTGCCAGCAGTCAGAGCGGGTACGAGCAGTACTTC
CDR3 protein: CASSQSGYEQYF

V gene: TRBV7-2
D gene: TRBD2
J gene: TRBJ2-3
clone size: NA
CDR3 DNA: TGTGCCAGCAGTGTAGCGGGGGGGTTAAATACGCAGTATTTT
CDR3 protein: CASSVAGGLNTQYF

V gene: TRBV6-5
D gene: TRBD1
J gene: TRBJ1-2
clone size: NA
CDR3 DNA: TGTGCCACCCGCCAGGGACAGGGCTATGGCTACACCTTC
CDR3 protein: CATRQGQGYGYTF

V gene: TRBV9
D gene: NA
J gene: TRBJ2-5
clone size: once
CDR3 DNA: TGTGCCAGCAGCACGACTCCAGGGACTCGGCAAGAGACCCAGTACTTC
CDR3 protein: CASSTTPGTRQETQYF

V gene: TRBV9
D gene: NA
J gene: TRBJ2-1
clone size: few
CDR3 DNA: TGTGCCAGCAGCGTAGACGGGTTGGGGCAGTTCTTC
CDR3 protein: CASSVDGLGQFF

V gene: TRBV28
D gene: NA
J gene: TRBJ2-5
clone size: NA
CDR3 DNA: TGTGCCAGCAGTTTAGCCGGGCGGGGTCCAGGGGAGACCCAGTACTTC
CDR3 protein: CASSLAGRGPGETQYF

V gene: TRBV28
D gene: NA
J gene: TRBJ2-6
clone size: NA
CDR3 DNA: TGTGCCAGCAGTTTGATGACTAGAGGGGCCAACGTCCTGACTTTC
CDR3 protein: CASSLMTRGANVLTF

V gene: TRBV28
D gene: NA
J gene: TRBJ2-7
clone size: NA
CDR3 DNA: TGTGCCAGCAGCGCGGACGCCTACGAGCAGTACTTC
CDR3 protein: CASSADAYEQYF

V gene: TRBV18
D gene: NA
J gene: TRBJ1-2
clone size: NA
CDR3 DNA: TGTGCCAGCTCACCACGATCCCAGGCCGAGGGCTATGGCTACACCTTC
CDR3 protein: CASSPRSQAEGYGYTF

V gene: TRBV28
D gene: TRBD1
J gene: TRBJ1-5
clone size: NA
CDR3 DNA: TGTGCCAGCAGTCAAGGGGGCTCTCGCAATCAGCCCCAGCATTTT
CDR3 protein: CASSQGGSRNQPQHF

V gene: TRBV7-9
D gene: NA
J gene: TRBJ2-4
clone size: NA
CDR3 DNA: TGTGCCAGCAGCCACCCCCCGGGGCTAAACATTCAGTACTTC
CDR3 protein: CASSHPPGLNIQYF

V gene: TRBV3-2
D gene: NA
J gene: TRBJ2-7
clone size: NA
CDR3 DNA: TGTGCCAGCAGCCAAAATAGGAACTTC
CDR3 protein: CASSQNRNF

V gene: TRBV19
D gene: NA
J gene: TRBJ2-3
clone size: NA
CDR3 DNA: TGTGCCAGTAGTATGTTCGGGGGACGTACTAGCACAGATACGCAGTATTTT
CDR3 protein: CASSMFGGRTSTDTQYF

V gene: TRBV4-2
D gene: NA
J gene: TRBJ2-5
clone size: NA
CDR3 DNA: TGTGCCAGCAGCCAAATGGGCGACAAGGAGACCCAGTACTTC
CDR3 protein: CASSQMGDKETQYF

V gene: TRBV6-1
D gene: NA
J gene: TRBJ2-7
clone size: NA
CDR3 DNA: TGTGCCAGCAGTGAAGGGGGGGGCAGTGCGCGGGAGCAGTACTTC
CDR3 protein: CASSEGGGSAREQYF

V gene: TRBV6-6
D gene: TRBD2
J gene: TRBJ2-5
clone size: once
CDR3 DNA: TGTGCCAGCAGCGCGGGACTAGCGGTTGAAGAGACCCAGTACTTC
CDR3 protein: CASSAGLAVEETQYF

V gene: TRBV28
D gene: NA
J gene: TRBJ2-4
clone size: NA
CDR3 DNA: TGTGCCAGCAGGACAGGCACTGGGGCCAAAAACATTCAGTACTTC
CDR3 protein: CASRTGTGAKNIQYF

V gene: TRBV4-3
D gene: TRBD1
J gene: TRBJ1-2
clone size: NA
CDR3 DNA: TGCGCCAGCAGCCAAGATATACAGGGGCGCCGCTATGGCTACACCTTC
CDR3 protein: CASSQDIQGRRYGYTF

V gene: TRBV15
D gene: TRBD2
J gene: TRBJ2-2
clone size: NA
CDR3 DNA: TGTGCCACCAGCAGGCTTGGTAGCGGGGGGGCAAACGGGGAGCTGTTTTTT
CDR3 protein: CATSRLGSGGANGELFF

V gene: TRBV14
D gene: TRBD1
J gene: TRBJ2-3
clone size: NA
CDR3 DNA: TGTGCCAGCAGCCGATATACAGGGGTCACAGATACGCAGTATTTT
CDR3 protein: CASSRYTGVTDTQYF

V gene: TRBV27
D gene: NA
J gene: TRBJ2-7
clone size: few
CDR3 DNA: TGTGCCAGCGGCAACGGACATCCACTCTACGAGCAGTACTTC
CDR3 protein: CASGNGHPLYEQYF

V gene: TRBV28
D gene: NA
J gene: TRBJ1-3
clone size: NA
CDR3 DNA: TGTGCCAGCGGGACCCCTCAAGGCGGAAACACCATATATTTT
CDR3 protein: CASGTPQGGNTIYF

V gene: TRBV6-5
D gene: NA
J gene: TRBJ1-6
clone size: NA
CDR3 DNA: TGTGCCAGCAGGCCACAGACTCTCCATAATTCACCCCTCCACTTT
CDR3 protein: CASRPQTLHNSPLHF

V gene: TRBV7-3
D gene: NA
J gene: TRBJ2-2
clone size: once
CDR3 DNA: TGTGCCAGCCGGCAGAACACCGGGGAGCTGTTTTTT
CDR3 protein: CASRQNTGELFF

V gene: TRBV15
D gene: NA
J gene: TRBJ2-4
clone size: NA
CDR3 DNA: TGTGCCACCAGCCGCGCTACCAGCGGGAAAAACATTCAGTACTTC
CDR3 protein: CATSRATSGKNIQYF

V gene: TRBV7-9
D gene: NA
J gene: TRBJ1-5
clone size: NA
CDR3 DNA: TGTGCCAGCAGCCCCTGGGGGCAGGGCAACAATCAGCCCCAGCATTTT
CDR3 protein: CASSPWGQGNNQPQHF

V gene: TRBV13
D gene: NA
J gene: TRBJ1-3
clone size: NA
CDR3 DNA: TGTGCCAGCAGCCCGCCGAGCAAGGGGAACACCATATATTTT
CDR3 protein: CASSPPSKGNTIYF

V gene: TRBV9
D gene: TRBD2
J gene: TRBJ2-1
clone size: NA
CDR3 DNA: TGTGCCAGCAGTGCACGACTAGCGGGGTACAATGAGCAGTTCTTC
CDR3 protein: CASSARLAGYNEQFF

V gene: TRBV23-1
D gene: NA
J gene: TRBJ1-5
clone size: NA
CDR3 DNA: TGCGCCAGCAGTCACCGGTTGGGGGGTCATCAGCCCCAGCATTTT
CDR3 protein: CASSHRLGGHQPQHF

V gene: TRBV19
D gene: NA
J gene: TRBJ1-1
clone size: NA
CDR3 DNA: TGTGCCAGTAGTATAGTAGGGTTGGGATTGAACACTGAAGCTTTCTTT
CDR3 protein: CASSIVGLGLNTEAFF

V gene: TRBV28
D gene: NA
J gene: TRBJ1-1
clone size: NA
CDR3 DNA: TGTGCCAGCAGTTTGGGGGGTGCGGTTATGAACACTGAAGCTTTCTTT
CDR3 protein: CASSLGGAVMNTEAFF

V gene: TRBV18
D gene: NA
J gene: TRBJ2-5
clone size: NA
CDR3 DNA: TGTGCCAGCTCACCTAATGCGAGACAAGAGACCCAGTACTTC
CDR3 protein: CASSPNARQETQYF

V gene: TRBV27
D gene: NA
J gene: TRBJ2-7
clone size: NA
CDR3 DNA: TGTGCCAGCAGTCCCGCGTTGGGCCCAACCTACGAGCAGTACTTC
CDR3 protein: CASSPALGPTYEQYF

V gene: TRBV5-4
D gene: NA
J gene: TRBJ2-4
clone size: NA
CDR3 DNA: TGTGCCAGCAGTATGAATGTAGCCAAAAACATTCAGTACTTC
CDR3 protein: CASSMNVAKNIQYF

V gene: TRBV21-1
D gene: NA
J gene: TRBJ1-5
clone size: NA
CDR3 DNA: TGTGCCAGCAGCAAAGTTCACGGGGGGAGGCATTTT
CDR3 protein: CASSKVHGGRHF

V gene: TRBV7-9
D gene: NA
J gene: TRBJ1-4
clone size: NA
CDR3 DNA: TGTGCCAGCAGCTTAGGAGCAGGGTACGGGGAAAAACTGTTTTTT
CDR3 protein: CASSLGAGYGEKLFF

V gene: TRBV7-9
D gene: NA
J gene: TRBJ1-1
clone size: NA
CDR3 DNA: TGTGCCAGCAACAAGCAGGGAACCACTGAAGCTTTCTTT
CDR3 protein: CASNKQGTTEAFF

V gene: TRBV7-9
D gene: TRBD1
J gene: TRBJ1-1
clone size: NA
CDR3 DNA: TGTGCCAGCAGCCCATTTTTGGACAGGGGAAACACTGAAGCTTTCTTT
CDR3 protein: CASSPFLDRGNTEAFF

V gene: TRBV7-8
D gene: TRBD1
J gene: TRBJ1-2
clone size: NA
CDR3 DNA: TGTGCCAGCAGCTTAGGGAGGGGGCGCGGGTATGGCTACACCTTC
CDR3 protein: CASSLGRGRGYGYTF

V gene: TRBV9
D gene: NA
J gene: TRBJ1-6
clone size: few
CDR3 DNA: TGTGCCAGCACCCTATCCCCCCAGTCATCACCCCTCCACTTT
CDR3 protein: CASTLSPQSSPLHF